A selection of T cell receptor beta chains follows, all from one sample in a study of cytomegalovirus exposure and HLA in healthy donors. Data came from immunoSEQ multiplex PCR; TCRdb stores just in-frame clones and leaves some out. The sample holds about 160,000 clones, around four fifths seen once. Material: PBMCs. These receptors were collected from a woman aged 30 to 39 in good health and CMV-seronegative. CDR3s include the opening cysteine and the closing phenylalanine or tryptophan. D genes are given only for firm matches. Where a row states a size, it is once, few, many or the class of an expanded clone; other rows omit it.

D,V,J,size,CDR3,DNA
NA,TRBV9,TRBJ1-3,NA,CASSSRGGDTIYF,TGTGCCAGCAGCTCCCGGGGGGGGGACACCATATATTTT
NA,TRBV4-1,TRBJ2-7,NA,CASSLDPGATWGEQYF,TGCGCCAGCAGCCTCGACCCAGGGGCGACCTGGGGCGAGCAGTACTTC
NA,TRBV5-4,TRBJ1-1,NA,CASSLVAQGTNTEAFF,TGTGCCAGCAGCTTGGTGGCCCAGGGTACGAACACTGAAGCTTTCTTT
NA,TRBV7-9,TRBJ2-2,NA,CASSLAGGTGELFF,TGTGCCAGCAGCTTGGCCGGCGGCACCGGGGAGCTGTTTTTT
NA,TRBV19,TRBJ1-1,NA,CASSTDTWDMNTEAFF,TGTGCCAGTAGTACGGACACGTGGGATATGAACACTGAAGCTTTCTTT
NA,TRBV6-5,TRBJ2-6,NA,CASSSPRYSGANVLTF,TGTGCCAGCAGTTCCCCACGGTACTCTGGGGCCAACGTCCTGACTTTC
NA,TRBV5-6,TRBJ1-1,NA,CASSYGVGAFF,TGTGCCAGCAGCTACGGGGTCGGAGCTTTCTTT
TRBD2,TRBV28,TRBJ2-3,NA,CASSFQGGLAGGSGSFTDTQYF,TGTGCCAGCAGTTTCCAAGGGGGACTAGCGGGGGGCAGCGGCAGTTTCACAGATACGCAGTATTTT
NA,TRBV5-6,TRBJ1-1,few,CASSLLGQGDTEAFF,TGTGCCAGCAGCTTGTTGGGCCAGGGCGACACTGAAGCTTTCTTT
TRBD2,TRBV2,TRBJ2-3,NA,CASKGLASTDTQYF,TGTGCCAGCAAAGGACTAGCTTCCACAGATACGCAGTATTTT
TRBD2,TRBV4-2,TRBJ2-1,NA,CASSPRLTGGPGNEQFF,TGTGCCAGCAGCCCACGACTTACGGGGGGGCCGGGCAATGAGCAGTTCTTC
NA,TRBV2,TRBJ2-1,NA,CASSARVNNEQFF,TGTGCCAGCAGTGCAAGAGTTAACAATGAGCAGTTCTTC
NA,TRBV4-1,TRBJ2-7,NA,CASSQDLELRQYPYEQYF,TGCGCCAGCAGCCAAGACTTGGAACTACGACAGTATCCCTACGAGCAGTACTTC
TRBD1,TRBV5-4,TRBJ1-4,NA,CASSTLQGEKLFF,TGTGCCAGCAGCACGCTACAGGGGGAAAAACTGTTTTTT
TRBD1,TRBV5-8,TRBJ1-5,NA,CASSYDRDNQPQHF,TGTGCCAGCAGCTATGACAGGGACAATCAGCCCCAGCATTTT
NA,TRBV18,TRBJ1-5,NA,CASSPKENLEGRNQPQHF,TGTGCCAGCTCACCTAAGGAGAACTTAGAGGGTCGCAATCAGCCCCAGCATTTT
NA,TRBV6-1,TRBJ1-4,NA,CASSEALGGNEKLFF,TGTGCCAGCAGTGAAGCGTTGGGGGGTAATGAAAAACTGTTTTTT
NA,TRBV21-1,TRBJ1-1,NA,CASSKWPTGMNTEAFF,TGTGCCAGCAGCAAATGGCCAACAGGGATGAACACTGAAGCTTTCTTT
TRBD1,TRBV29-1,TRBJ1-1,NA,CSVNTGGEKAFF,TGCAGCGTTAATACAGGGGGTGAGAAAGCTTTCTTT
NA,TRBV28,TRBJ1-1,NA,CASSLSHNRAGYTEAFF,TGTGCCAGCAGTTTATCACATAACAGGGCAGGATACACTGAAGCTTTCTTT
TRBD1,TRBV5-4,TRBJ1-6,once,CASRTQGAGSPLHF,TGTGCCAGCAGAACTCAGGGGGCAGGTTCACCCCTCCACTTT
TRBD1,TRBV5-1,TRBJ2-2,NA,CASSRRGQGNTGELFF,TGCGCCAGCAGCCGCCGGGGACAGGGGAACACCGGGGAGCTGTTTTTT
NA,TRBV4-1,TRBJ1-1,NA,CASSQEGVFGTEAFF,TGCGCCAGCAGCCAGGAAGGGGTGTTTGGCACTGAAGCTTTCTTT
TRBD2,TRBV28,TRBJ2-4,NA,CASGKTETSVRNIQYF,TGTGCCAGCGGAAAGACAGAGACTAGCGTAAGAAACATTCAGTACTTC
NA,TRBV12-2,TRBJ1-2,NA,CASRPPQVFDYGYTF,TGTGCAAGTCGCCCCCCCCAGGTATTCGACTATGGCTACACCTTC
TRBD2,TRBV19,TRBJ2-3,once,CASRRGTDTDTQYF,TGTGCCAGTCGGCGGGGGACTGACACAGATACGCAGTATTTT
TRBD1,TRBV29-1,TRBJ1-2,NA,CSVETGGDGYGYTF,TGCAGCGTTGAGACAGGGGGAGACGGCTATGGCTACACCTTC
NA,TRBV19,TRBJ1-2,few,CASIGVANYGYTF,TGTGCCAGTATCGGGGTAGCTAACTATGGCTACACCTTC
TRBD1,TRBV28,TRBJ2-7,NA,CASSTSGTGYYEQYF,TGTGCCAGCAGTACCTCCGGGACAGGGTACTACGAGCAGTACTTC
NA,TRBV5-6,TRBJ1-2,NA,CASSLPGRGPNYGYTF,TGTGCCAGCAGCTTGCCCGGGAGAGGACCTAACTATGGCTACACCTTC
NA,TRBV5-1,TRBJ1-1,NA,CASSLGAALNTEAFF,TGCGCCAGCAGCTTGGGGGCAGCTTTGAACACTGAAGCTTTCTTT
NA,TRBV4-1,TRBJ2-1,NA,CASSQGWALPAFF,TGCGCCAGCAGCCAAGGATGGGCCCTGCCAGCGTTCTTC
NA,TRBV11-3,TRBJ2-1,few,CASSLDLGEQFF,TGTGCCAGCAGCTTAGACCTCGGTGAGCAGTTCTTC
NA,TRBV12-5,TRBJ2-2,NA,CASGFVRDQLYGELFF,TGTGCTAGTGGTTTTGTTCGGGATCAGCTCTACGGGGAGCTGTTTTTT
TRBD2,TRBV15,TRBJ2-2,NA,CATSRDLSGTYTGELFF,TGTGCCACCAGCAGAGATCTTAGCGGGACATACACCGGGGAGCTGTTTTTT
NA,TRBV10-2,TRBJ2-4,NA,CASSETRAKNIQYF,TGCGCCAGCAGTGAAACCAGAGCCAAAAACATTCAGTACTTC
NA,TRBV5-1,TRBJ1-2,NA,CASSFGGEGGYTF,TGCGCCAGCAGCTTCGGGGGTGAGGGTGGCTACACCTTC
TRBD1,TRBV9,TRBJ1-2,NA,CASSVVGTGDGYTF,TGTGCCAGCAGCGTAGTTGGGACAGGGGATGGCTACACCTTC
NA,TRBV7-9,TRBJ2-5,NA,CASSFTEETQYF,TGTGCCAGCAGCTTCACAGAAGAGACCCAGTACTTC
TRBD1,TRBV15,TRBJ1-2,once,CATSASTGVYGYTF,TGTGCCACCAGCGCATCAACAGGGGTTTATGGCTACACCTTC
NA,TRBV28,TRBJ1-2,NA,CASSLDGEDYGYTF,TGTGCCAGCAGTTTAGATGGGGAGGACTATGGCTACACCTTC
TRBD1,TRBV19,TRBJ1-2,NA,CASSEQGKRDYGYTF,TGTGCCAGTAGCGAACAGGGGAAGAGGGACTATGGCTACACCTTC
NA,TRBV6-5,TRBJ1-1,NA,CASSYRGGGEAFF,TGTGCCAGCAGTTACCGTGGCGGGGGTGAAGCTTTCTTT
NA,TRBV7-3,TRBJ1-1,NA,CASSLSGAAEAFF,TGTGCCAGCAGCTTATCTGGGGCGGCTGAAGCTTTCTTT
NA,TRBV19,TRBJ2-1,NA,CASSIGYGTASNEQFF,TGTGCCAGTAGTATTGGGTACGGGACTGCTTCTAATGAGCAGTTCTTC
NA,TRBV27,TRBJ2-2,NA,CASRRTEVAGELFF,TGTGCCAGCAGAAGAACGGAGGTGGCCGGGGAGCTGTTTTTT
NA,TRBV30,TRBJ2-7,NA,CAWSPSTRQGSEQYF,TGTGCCTGGAGTCCCTCGACCCGGCAGGGATCCGAGCAGTACTTC
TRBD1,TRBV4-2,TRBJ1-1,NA,CASSPGTRRDRESAGVAFF,TGTGCCAGCAGCCCAGGTACTCGTAGGGACAGGGAGTCAGCCGGGGTAGCTTTCTTT
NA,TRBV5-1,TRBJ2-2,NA,CASSLGRGYTGELFF,TGCGCCAGCAGCTTGGGACGGGGGTACACCGGGGAGCTGTTTTTT
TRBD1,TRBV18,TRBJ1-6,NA,CASSPTGFNSPLHF,TGTGCCAGCTCACCGACAGGGTTTAATTCACCCCTCCACTTT
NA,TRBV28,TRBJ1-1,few,CASLQDNMNTEAFF,TGTGCCAGCCTACAGGATAACATGAACACTGAAGCTTTCTTT
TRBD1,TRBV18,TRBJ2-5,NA,CASSRQGPQETQYF,TGTGCCAGCTCGCGACAGGGACCTCAAGAGACCCAGTACTTC
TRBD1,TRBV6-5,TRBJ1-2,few,CASSSGQVWLSGYTF,TGTGCCAGCAGTTCCGGACAGGTTTGGTTGAGTGGCTACACCTTC
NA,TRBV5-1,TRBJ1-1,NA,CASSLQGRNTEAFF,TGCGCCAGCAGCTTACAGGGCCGGAACACTGAAGCTTTCTTT
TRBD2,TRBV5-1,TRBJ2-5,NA,CASSLLPRGGRETQYF,TGCGCCAGCAGCTTGTTGCCGCGGGGGGGCCGGGAGACCCAGTACTTC